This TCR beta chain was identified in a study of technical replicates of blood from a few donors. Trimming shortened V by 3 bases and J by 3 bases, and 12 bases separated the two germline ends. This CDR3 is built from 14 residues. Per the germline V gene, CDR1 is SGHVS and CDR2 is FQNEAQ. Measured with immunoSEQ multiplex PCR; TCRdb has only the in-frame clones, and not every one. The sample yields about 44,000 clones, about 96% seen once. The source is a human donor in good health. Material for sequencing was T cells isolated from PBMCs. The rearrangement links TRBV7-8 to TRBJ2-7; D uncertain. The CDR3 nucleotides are TGTGCCAGCAGCTTCGAGACTCCACTCTACGAGCAGTACTTC. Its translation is CASSFETPLYEQYF.